The present T cell receptor beta chain was sequenced within a study of OX40 agonist ivuxolimab in advanced cancers. Study-level background: Eligibility admitted prior anti-PD-1, anti-PD-L1 or anti-CTLA-4 therapy; 30% to 40% had some. Regarding the study as a whole: In the 0.1 to 3.0 mg/kg range, CD4+ and CD8+ blood T cells had expanded clonally by week 6.

Patients were excluded for autoimmune disease history or systemic immunosuppression. Only in-frame clones appear in the TCRdb table, and some are missing; sequencing was by immunoSEQ multiplex PCR. Of 45,000 to 50,000 clones in the sample, more than 75% were seen once. As to this clone: No antigen is known for it.

Per germline, CDR1 ENHRY and CDR2 SYGVKD. V was trimmed by 4 bases and J by 7 bases, leaving 19 bases between them. The CDR3 is 15 residues long. This TCR was recovered from an adult with an advanced solid tumor such as melanoma, head and neck, liver or kidney cancer. The chain combines TRBV10-3 with TRBJ2-5; perhaps TRBD1 as D (8 bases). The sample consisted of CD4+ or CD8+ T cells sorted from blood, taken in a trial of the OX40 agonist ivuxolimab. CDR3: CAISGEGHRGGTQYF. In DNA, the CDR3 is TGTGCCATCAGTGGAGAGGGGCACAGGGGGGGGACCCAGTACTTC.